This note documents a single T cell receptor (beta chain) sequence. Only in-frame clones appear in the TCRdb table, and some are missing; sequencing was by immunoSEQ multiplex PCR. The sample consists of fewer than 100,000 clones, under 85% of them appearing once. This sample was taken from a study of radiotherapy plus CTLA-4 blockade in lung cancer. The clonotype originates from a human donor with non-small cell lung cancer who had stable disease on radiotherapy plus ipilimumab. Source: peripheral blood, taken from a patient treated with radiotherapy plus ipilimumab.

The DNA of the CDR3 is TGTGCCAGCAGCTTAGATCTGGGACAGGGAAAGAACTATGGCTACACCTTC. It translates to CASSLDLGQGKNYGYTF. V and J are TRBV11-2 and TRBJ1-2, with TRBD1 identical over 9 bases. Germline-derived CDR1 and CDR2 are SGHAT and FQNNGV. V lost 0 bases and J lost 2; bases outside the gene matches: 7. The CDR3 extends over 17 amino acids.